Listed below are T cell receptor beta chains from one sample, sequenced in a study of identifying expanded T cells in peripheral blood. Method: immunoSEQ multiplex PCR; TCRdb's copy keeps in-frame clones and lacks some. The sample records 120,000 or so clones, 84% being singletons. The sample consisted of blood. These receptors were obtained from a person between 18 and 70 years old in good health. Both conserved end residues are part of each CDR3. A D gene is named only where the DNA matches it firmly. For some rows the clone size is stated as once, few or many, or as a class when expanded; others skip it.

j_call	v_call	clone_size	d_call	cdr3_nt	cdr3_aa
TRBJ2-3	TRBV30	-	TRBD2	TGTGCCTGGGGGCCCGGCCTTGGCGGGGGGCAAGATACGCAGTATTTT	CAWGPGLGGGQDTQYF
TRBJ2-5	TRBV7-2	once	-	TGTGCCAGCAGCTTGACTAAAGAGACCCAGTACTTC	CASSLTKETQYF
TRBJ2-5	TRBV20-1	-	-	TGCAGCTTCCTAGTAGCAGAGACCCAGTACTTC	CSFLVAETQYF
TRBJ2-7	TRBV7-2	-	-	TGTGCCAGCAGCTTAGCGCTATCTCGCGCGGGGTGGATCAGCTCCTACGAGCAGTACTTC	CASSLALSRAGWISSYEQYF
TRBJ2-2	TRBV4-1	-	-	TGCGCCAGCAGCCAACTGTACGTCGGAGACACCGGGGAGCTGTTTTTT	CASSQLYVGDTGELFF
TRBJ2-3	TRBV6-1	-	TRBD1	TGTGCCAGCAGACCGGGACAGGGGATCACAGATACGCAGTATTTT	CASRPGQGITDTQYF
TRBJ1-5	TRBV7-2	-	TRBD1	TGTGCCAGCAGCTTAGCTAGCGGGACAGGGAACCAGCCCCAGCATTTT	CASSLASGTGNQPQHF
TRBJ1-5	TRBV5-5	-	-	TGTGCCAGCAGCTTGACCGTCAATCAGCCCCAGCATTTT	CASSLTVNQPQHF
TRBJ2-1	TRBV5-8	-	TRBD1	TGTGCCAGCAGCTCAACATCTGTGACAGGGCGAAATGAGCAGTTCTTC	CASSSTSVTGRNEQFF
TRBJ1-5	TRBV27	-	TRBD1	TGTGCCAGCAGTTTACAGGGGGCTCAGCCCCAGCATTTT	CASSLQGAQPQHF
TRBJ1-1	TRBV7-9	-	-	TGTGCCAGCAGTTCGCCGGGGCGAGACACTGAAGCTTTCTTT	CASSSPGRDTEAFF
TRBJ1-6	TRBV4-3	many	TRBD1	TGCGCCAGCAGCCAAGGGACAGGGGGCATGTCACCCCTCCACTTT	CASSQGTGGMSPLHF
TRBJ2-7	TRBV6-5	-	-	TGTGCCAGCAGTTCTAACCCGAGGGGGTCCGACGAGCAGTACTTC	CASSSNPRGSDEQYF
TRBJ1-3	TRBV10-3	-	-	TGTGCCATCAGTGAGTACCAGAGCTCTGGAAACACCATATATTTT	CAISEYQSSGNTIYF
TRBJ2-2	TRBV9	-	-	TGTGCCAGCAGCTTGCGTGGGGACACCGGGGAGCTGTTTTTT	CASSLRGDTGELFF
TRBJ2-3	TRBV19	-	-	TGTGCCAGTAGTATCTCGGCAGTGCTCACAGATACGCAGTATTTT	CASSISAVLTDTQYF
TRBJ1-2	TRBV5-6	-	-	TGTGCCAGCAGCCCAACCTACAGGGATGGCTACACCTTC	CASSPTYRDGYTF
TRBJ2-4	TRBV7-2	-	-	TGTGCCAGCAGCTTAAGGCTAGTAAACATTCAGTACTTC	CASSLRLVNIQYF
TRBJ2-3	TRBV2	-	-	TGTGCCAGCGGTGCTAGCCCACCAGATACGCAGTATTTT	CASGASPPDTQYF
TRBJ1-1	TRBV25-1	once	-	TGTGCCAGCATGTCAGGGCTCTCGAACACTGAAGCTTTCTTT	CASMSGLSNTEAFF
TRBJ2-7	TRBV7-8	-	-	TGTGCCAGCAGTCGGAGGGCTGGCTACGAGCAGTACTTC	CASSRRAGYEQYF
TRBJ2-1	TRBV18	-	-	TGTGCCAGCTCACCACCACACGGGGGCCATGAGCAGTTCTTC	CASSPPHGGHEQFF
TRBJ2-1	TRBV4-1	-	-	TGCGCCAGCAGCCAACCCGCTGGGGGGGGCTATAATGAGCAGTTCTTC	CASSQPAGGGYNEQFF
TRBJ2-4	TRBV2	once	-	TGTGCCAGCAGTGATAGTTGGGCCAAAAACATTCAGTACTTC	CASSDSWAKNIQYF
TRBJ1-4	TRBV11-2	-	-	TGTGCCAGCAGCTTAGGCAGGAGGGGAGCTAATGAAAAACTGTTTTTT	CASSLGRRGANEKLFF
TRBJ2-2	TRBV11-2	once	TRBD1	TGTGCCAGCACCCCCGGGGACAGCCTCACCGGGGAGCTGTTTTTT	CASTPGDSLTGELFF
TRBJ1-1	TRBV7-9	-	-	TGTGCCAGCAGCTTAGGAATCAGCACTAACACTGAAGCTTTCTTT	CASSLGISTNTEAFF
TRBJ1-2	TRBV19	few	-	TGTGCCAGTGGGGTTTGGGGCTATGGCTACACCTTC	CASGVWGYGYTF
TRBJ1-1	TRBV19	-	-	TGTGCCAGTAGTATACCGTGGAGGAACACTGAAGCTTTCTTT	CASSIPWRNTEAFF
TRBJ1-4	TRBV19	-	-	TGTGCCAGTAGCTTGGGGAAAGCTAATGAAAAACTGTTTTTT	CASSLGKANEKLFF
TRBJ2-2	TRBV7-2	-	-	TGTGCCAGCAGCCAACAAACCGGGACATCCACCGGGGAGCTGTTTTTT	CASSQQTGTSTGELFF